The next 26 T cell receptor beta chains were all read from a single sample in a study of post-analysis software for immune sequencing data. Findings and caveats of the study: Relative to controls, patients had about 5 TRBV segments at higher frequency, with TRBV5-6, TRBV5-1 and TRBV20-1 among these.

Antigen specificity for these receptors is unknown. cDNA libraries for TCR beta contained unique molecular identifiers. One entry per CDR3 protein, called by TCRdb with MiXCR from the PCR reads. The data hold hundreds of thousands of distinct CDR3 sequences, with roughly 46% observed a single time. Sequenced sample: blood. These receptors all stem from a girl between 10 and 17 years old with multiple sclerosis.

This clonotype turned up a few times. The CDR3 loop reads CAISEGSAEGDTQYF. For the CDR3, the DNA is TGTGCCATCAGTGAAGGCAGTGCTGAGGGGGATACGCAGTATTTT. This rearrangement joins TRBV10-3 to TRBJ2-3, with D possibly called TRBD1 or TRBD2 (5 bases each). The V gene's germline CDR1 is ENHRY and CDR2 SYGVKD. The CDR3 loop spans 15 amino acids. Trimming stripped 3 bases from V and 6 bases from J, with 16 bases between.

The chain recombines TRBV29-1 with TRBJ2-6; D ambiguous. V lost 0 bases and J lost 1, with 7 bases in between. This CDR3 comprises 15 residues. In germline, CDR1 is SQVTM, CDR2 ANQGSEA. CDR3 amino acids: CSVEDDGSGANVLTF. The CDR3, as DNA: TGCAGCGTTGAAGATGACGGGTCTGGGGCCAACGTCCTGACTTTC.

Comment on this clonotype: At one of its ends the junction is not consistent with the germline gene, which may arise from a read error. V and J are TRBV6-5 and TRBJ2-7, with 7 bases lining up with TRBD1. Germline V gene sequence: CDR1 MNHEY, CDR2 SVGAGI. The CDR3 extends over 13 amino acids. In DNA form, the CDR3 reads TGTGCCAGCAGTTACTACAGGGGCTACGAGCGGTACTTC. Protein: CASSYYRGYERYF.

The chain combines TRBV5-1 with TRBJ2-1; 7 bases fit TRBD2. Germline V gives CDR1 SGHRS, CDR2 YFSETQ. The length of the CDR3 is 16 residues. J was trimmed by 0 bases and V by 0 bases; bases with no gene match: 3. The CDR3: CASSLDGGSSYNEQFF. The CDR3 nucleotides read TGCGCCAGCAGCTTGGACGGGGGGAGCTCCTACAATGAGCAGTTCTTC.

This clonotype came up a few times. The chain links TRBV20-1 to TRBJ1-2; D is ambiguous. Germline CDR1 and CDR2: DFQATT and SNEGSKA (reference sequence). There are 12 residues in the CDR3. Between the trimmed V and J ends, which lost 2 bases and 3 bases, there was a span of 7 bases. CDR3 nucleotide sequence: TGCAGTGCTAGAACTGGGTACTATGGCTACACCTTC. Its translation: CSARTGYYGYTF.

The chain has TRBV5-1 and TRBJ2-3, with TRBD2 identical over 11 bases. The CDR3 extends over 15 amino acids. V lost 4 bases and J lost 4; bases outside the gene matches: 5. Germline CDR1 reads SGHRS; CDR2 reads YFSETQ. The CDR3 reads CASSPLAGDPDTQYF. CDR3 nucleotide sequence: TGCGCCAGCAGCCCACTAGCGGGAGACCCAGATACGCAGTATTTT.

This clonotype has at least ten counts. The CDR3 nucleotides read TGTGCCAGCAGCTTCGGGACAGGGCAAGAGACCCAGTACTTC. It specifies CASSFGTGQETQYF. V gene TRBV12-3 or TRBV12-4 combines with J gene TRBJ2-5; TRBD1 matches at 9 bases. The trim removed 6 bases at V and 2 bases at J, leaving 4 bases unmatched. The CDR3 sequence is 14 residues long.

As to this clonotype: At one end the junction does not follow the germline gene, possibly because of a read error. The rearrangement links TRBV5-1 to TRBJ2-7; 8 nucleotides line up with TRBD1. The CDR3 is 14 residues long. Germline V gene sequence: CDR1 SGHRS, CDR2 YFSETQ. The CDR3 bases are TGCGCCAGCAGCGCAGGACAGGGCCCCTACGGGCAGTACTTC. Translating gives CASSAGQGPYGQYF.

This clonotype has only one observation. The chain couples TRBV20-1 to TRBJ2-4; D gene unclear. The end of the DNA aligns better with TRBJ2-7, so the J call may be wrong. This CDR3 spans 13 amino acids. Germline CDR1 DFQATT, CDR2 SNEGSKA (reference sequence). DNA of the CDR3: TGCAGTGCTAGTGAGCAGCTTACCTACGAGCAGTACTTC. Translating it yields CSASEQLTYEQYF.

This chain links TRBV3-1 with TRBJ2-1; D not resolved. The CDR3 is 14 amino acids. Trimming took off 2 bases at V and 6 bases at J, with 11 bases between the two ends. Germline V lookup: CDR1 LGHDT, CDR2 YNNKEL (reference sequence). This chain's CDR3 is CASSQMARSNEQFF. The CDR3, as DNA: TGTGCCAGCAGCCAAATGGCGAGAAGCAATGAGCAGTTCTTC.

This clonotype came up many times. The V gene is TRBV5-5, the J gene TRBJ2-1, with 11 bases matching TRBD2. CDR1 SGHKS and CDR2 YYEKEE come from the germline V gene (reference sequence). The length of the CDR3 is 15 residues. The ends lost 3 bases at V and 3 bases at J; junction bases unmatched: 2. This CDR3 reads CASSSTSGIYNEQFF. The CDR3 bases are TGTGCCAGCAGCTCGACTAGCGGGATCTACAATGAGCAGTTCTTC.

This clonotype appeared a few times. The chain uses TRBV5-1 and TRBJ2-7; 9 nucleotides align to TRBD1. V shed 0 bases, J shed 4 bases, and the junction held 5 bases outside the gene matches. Germline assignment: CDR1 SGHRS and CDR2 YFSETQ. The CDR3 runs to 15 residues. The CDR3 region is CASSLAGGQGYEQYF. The CDR3 coding sequence is TGCGCCAGCAGCTTGGCCGGGGGACAGGGTTACGAGCAGTACTTC.

The chain combines TRBV4-2 with TRBJ2-1; TRBD2 matches 7 bases. The germline V gene encodes CDR1 LGHNA and CDR2 YNFKEQ. This CDR3 region has 16 residues. Germline trimming cut 1 base from V and 2 bases from J; bases unmatched to any gene: 5. CDR3 in DNA: TGTGCCAGCAGCCAAGTCTTCCGGGGGGCCTACAATGAGCAGTTCTTC. It yields the protein CASSQVFRGAYNEQFF.

V and J are TRBV15 and TRBJ2-7; 11 positions match TRBD1. In germline, CDR1 is LNHNV, CDR2 YYDKDF (reference sequence). The CDR3 is 14 residues long. V lost 4 bases to trimming and J lost 4 bases; unmatched junction nucleotides: 3. The CDR3 is CATSKDRGPYEQYF. The DNA for the CDR3 is TGTGCCACCAGCAAGGACAGGGGGCCGTACGAGCAGTACTTC.

In its sample, this clonotype was seen a few times. The V and J genes are TRBV29-1 and TRBJ1-2; perhaps TRBD1 as D (5 bases). The V end lost 4 bases, the J end lost 2 bases, and 14 bases lay between the germline ends. The CDR3 length is 14 residues. Germline V gives CDR1 SQVTM, CDR2 ANQGSEA. The CDR3 protein is CSVARGRANYGYTF. The CDR3 DNA is TGCAGCGTTGCGCGTGGCAGGGCGAACTATGGCTACACCTTC.

This clonotype was observed a handful of times. This sequence joins TRBV2 and TRBJ1-5, with no clear D. The CDR3 runs 14 residues. Germline V lookup: CDR1 SNHLY, CDR2 FYNNEI. The V end lost 6 bases, the J end lost 15 bases, and 24 bases lay between the germline ends. The CDR3 loop is CASSGIYREVEWHF. Written as DNA, the CDR3 is TGTGCCAGCAGCGGAATCTACCGGGAGGTGGAATGGCATTTT. The entire variable domain, with the rest obtained from reference TRBV2 and TRBJ1-5, is as follows: EPEVTQTPSHQVTQMGQEVILRCVPISNHLYFYWYRQILGQKVEFLVSFYNNEISEKSEIFDDQFSVERPDGSNFTLKIRSTKLEDSAMYFCASSGIYREVEWHFGDGTRLSIL.

The chain is built from TRBV12-3 or TRBV12-4 and TRBJ1-2, with D uncertain. This CDR3 is 15 amino acids long. The ends were cut back, 10 bases at V and 4 bases at J, with 22 bases in the middle. The CDR3 DNA is TGTGCCACCAATGGGGATGCGCACCTTAGCTATGGCTACACCTTC. It yields the protein CATNGDAHLSYGYTF.

The chain joins TRBV12-3 or TRBV12-4 to TRBJ1-4, with D maybe TRBD1 (5 bases). Trimming left V 5 bases short and J 12 bases short, with 16 bases between. The CDR3 contains 13 residues. CDR3 nucleotide sequence: TGTGCCAGCAGTCCACCAGGGTACGTGGAACTGTTTTTT. It codes for CASSPPGYVELFF.

The chain carries TRBV5-1 and TRBJ1-2, with 7 bases lining up with TRBD1. This CDR3 is built from 13 residues. V shed 5 bases, J shed 7 bases, and the junction held 8 bases outside the gene matches. The germline V gene encodes CDR1 SGHRS and CDR2 YFSETQ. In DNA form, the CDR3 reads TGCGCCAGCAGTCCCGGACAGGTCGGTGGCTACACCTTC. This codes for CASSPGQVGGYTF.

CDR3 sequence (DNA): TGCAGTGCTAGAGTTCCGAAGGTCCGTAGCGGGAGGAGCCCCTACAATGAGCAGTTCTTC. Encoded protein: CSARVPKVRSGRSPYNEQFF. The chain uses TRBV20-1 and TRBJ2-1, with TRBD2 matching 10 bases. Germline CDR1 and CDR2: DFQATT and SNEGSKA (reference sequence). V gave up 1 base and J gave up 2 bases; unmatched junction bases: 17. CDR3 length: 20 residues.

V usage is TRBV7-9 and J usage is TRBJ1-2; D gene ambiguous. Germline CDR1 is SEHNR and CDR2 is FQNEAQ (reference sequence). The CDR3 sequence is 13 residues long. V was shortened by 2 bases and J by 4 bases, with 8 bases between the two germline ends. The CDR3 nucleotides read TGTGCCAGCAGCTTATCAGCCTTCTATGGCTACACCTTC. Protein product: CASSLSAFYGYTF. Full variable domain (outside the CDR3, taken from reference TRBV7-9 and TRBJ1-2): DTGVSQNPRHKITKRGQNVTFRCDPISEHNRLYWYRQTLGQGPEFLTYFQNEAQLEKSRLLSDRFSAERPKGSFSTLEIQRTEQGDSAMYLCASSLSAFYGYTFGSGTRLTVV.

V usage is TRBV20-1 and J usage is TRBJ2-3; 13 bases are a match to TRBD2. J lost 6 bases, V lost 6 bases, and 12 bases had no gene match. The CDR3 is 16 amino acids. Germline values: CDR1 DFQATT, CDR2 SNEGSKA (reference sequence). The DNA for the CDR3 is TGCAGTGCCAACCGTTGGACTAGCGGGAGTTTTGATACGCAGTATTTT. Protein product: CSANRWTSGSFDTQYF.

This clonotype turned up a few times. V usage is TRBV20-1 and J usage is TRBJ2-1; a weak D match, TRBD2 (5 bases). Germline-derived CDR1 and CDR2 are DFQATT and SNEGSKA (reference sequence). V shed 1 base and J shed 3 bases, with 7 bases lying between them. The CDR3 spans 13 residues. DNA of the CDR3: TGCAGTGCTAGAGGGACTTTCTACAATGAGCAGTTCTTC. Residues: CSARGTFYNEQFF.

The CDR3 DNA is TGCGCCAGCAGCCCCGTTCTCGCCTATGGCTACACCTTC. It codes for CASSPVLAYGYTF. The chain combines TRBV5-1 with TRBJ1-2, with D uncertain. Trimming took 4 bases from V and 4 from J, leaving 11 bases between them. Germline values: CDR1 SGHRS, CDR2 YFSETQ. CDR3 length: 13 residues.

This chain joins TRBV4-2 and TRBJ1-2; the match to TRBD1 covers 8 bases. CDR1 is LGHNA, CDR2 YNFKEQ, per germline. The CDR3 has 15 amino acids. J gave up 5 bases and V 1 base, and 6 bases lay outside the gene matches. The CDR3 DNA is TGTGCCAGCAGCCAAGGACAGGGGTTTTGGTATGGCTACACCTTC. Its translation: CASSQGQGFWYGYTF.

This clonotype was recorded many times. The chain couples TRBV5-5 to TRBJ2-1; 8 positions agree with TRBD1. The germline V gene encodes CDR1 SGHKS and CDR2 YYEKEE (reference sequence). The CDR3 is made up of 16 amino acids. V lost 5 bases and J lost 4; bases outside the gene matches: 11. CDR3 region: CASSLALGQGYNEQFF. The CDR3 region has the DNA TGTGCCAGCAGTCTTGCGTTAGGACAGGGATACAATGAGCAGTTCTTC.